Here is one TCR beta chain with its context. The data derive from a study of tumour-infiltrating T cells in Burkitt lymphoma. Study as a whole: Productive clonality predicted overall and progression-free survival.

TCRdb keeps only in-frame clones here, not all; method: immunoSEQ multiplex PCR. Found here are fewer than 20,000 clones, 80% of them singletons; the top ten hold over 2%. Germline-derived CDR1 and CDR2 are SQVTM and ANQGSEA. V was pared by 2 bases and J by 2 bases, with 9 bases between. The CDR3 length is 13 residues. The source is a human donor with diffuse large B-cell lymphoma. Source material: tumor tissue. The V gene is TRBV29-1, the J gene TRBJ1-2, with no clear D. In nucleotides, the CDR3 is TGCAGCGTTGAACGGGGTTTAAACTATGGCTACACCTTC. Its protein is CSVERGLNYGYTF. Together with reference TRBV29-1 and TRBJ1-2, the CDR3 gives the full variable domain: SAVISQKPSRDICQRGTSLTIQCQVDSQVTMMFWYRQQPGQSLTLIATANQGSEATYESGFVIDKFPISRPNLTFSTLTVSNMSPEDSSIYLCSVERGLNYGYTFGSGTRLTVV.